Below, one TCR beta chain is given with its context. Its antigen is unknown. CD4+CD8-CD45RO-CD45RA+ cells were naive CD4+; CD8+CD4-CD45RA+CD27bright cells were naive CD8+. A linear amplification protocol produced the TCR libraries from 400 to 550 ng of total RNA. TCRdb called the reads again in MiXCR, with one record for every CDR3 protein. The sample records 180,000 or so distinct CDR3 sequences, around three quarters being singletons. The CDR3 length is 15 residues. Looked up from germline, CDR1 is SQVTM and CDR2 is ANQGSEA. Germline trimming cut 6 bases from V and 4 bases from J; bases unmatched to any gene: 6. This sample is drawn from a study of healthy donors' naive CD4 and CD8 T cells. Study overall: Three donor age groups were sampled: 20-25, 40-50 and 60-70 years; half female. Points from the study as a whole: Most V and J genes were reportedly biased between naive CD4+ and CD8+ cells. Negatively charged CDR3s marked CD8+ lineage; positively charged CDR3s marked CD4+ lineage.

Input material: naive CD4+ and CD8+ T cells sorted from blood, pooled from several donors. This TCR was recovered from a pool of human donors in good health; the sample pools cells from several healthy donors. The chain uses TRBV29-1 and TRBJ2-3; 14 bases fit TRBD2. CDR3 DNA sequence: TGCAGCGTGGACGAGGGACTAGCGGGAGCAGATACGCAGTATTTT. Its translation: CSVDEGLAGADTQYF.